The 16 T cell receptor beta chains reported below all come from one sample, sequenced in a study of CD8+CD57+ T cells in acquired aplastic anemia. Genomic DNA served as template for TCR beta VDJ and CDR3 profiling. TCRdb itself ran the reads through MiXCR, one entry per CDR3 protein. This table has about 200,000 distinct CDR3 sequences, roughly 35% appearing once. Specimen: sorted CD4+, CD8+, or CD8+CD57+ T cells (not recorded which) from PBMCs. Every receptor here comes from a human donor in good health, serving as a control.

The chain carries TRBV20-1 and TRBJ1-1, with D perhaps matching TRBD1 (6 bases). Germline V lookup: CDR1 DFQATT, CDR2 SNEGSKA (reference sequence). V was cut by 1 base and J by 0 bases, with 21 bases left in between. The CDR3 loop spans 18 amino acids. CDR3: CSARAVSGQRYMNTEAFF. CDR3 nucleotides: TGCAGTGCTAGAGCTGTTTCTGGACAGCGATACATGAACACTGAAGCTTTCTTT.

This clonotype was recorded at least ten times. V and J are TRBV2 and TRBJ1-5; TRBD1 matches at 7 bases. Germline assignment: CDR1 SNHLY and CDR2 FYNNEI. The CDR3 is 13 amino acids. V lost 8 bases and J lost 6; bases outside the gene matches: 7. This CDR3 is CASRGQRGQPQHF. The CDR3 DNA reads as TGTGCCAGCCGGGGACAGAGAGGTCAGCCCCAGCATTTT.

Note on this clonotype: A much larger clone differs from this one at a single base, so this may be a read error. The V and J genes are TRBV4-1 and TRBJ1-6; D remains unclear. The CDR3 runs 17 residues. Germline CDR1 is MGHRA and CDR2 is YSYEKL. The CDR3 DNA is TGCGCCGGCAGCCAAGGAAAGCCAAGCTCCTATAATTCACCCCTCCACTTT. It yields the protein CAGSQGKPSSYNSPLHF.

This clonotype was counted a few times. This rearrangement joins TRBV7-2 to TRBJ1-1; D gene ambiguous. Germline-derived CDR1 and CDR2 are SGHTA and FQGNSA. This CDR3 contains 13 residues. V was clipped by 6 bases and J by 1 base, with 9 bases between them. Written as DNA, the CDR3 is TGTGCCAGCAGGCGACTAGGGAACACTGAAGCTTTCTTT. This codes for CASRRLGNTEAFF.

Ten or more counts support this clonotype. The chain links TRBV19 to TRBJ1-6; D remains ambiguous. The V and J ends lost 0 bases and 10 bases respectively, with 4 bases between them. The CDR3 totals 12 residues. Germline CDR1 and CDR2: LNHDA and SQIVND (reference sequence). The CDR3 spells CASSIDFSPLHF. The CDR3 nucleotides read TGTGCCAGTAGTATAGATTTCTCACCCCTCCACTTT.

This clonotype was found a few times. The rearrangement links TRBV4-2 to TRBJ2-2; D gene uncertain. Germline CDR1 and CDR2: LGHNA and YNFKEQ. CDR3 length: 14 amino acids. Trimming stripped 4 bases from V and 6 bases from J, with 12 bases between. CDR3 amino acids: CASSREDVPGELFF. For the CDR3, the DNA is TGTGCCAGCAGCCGAGAGGACGTTCCCGGGGAGCTGTTTTTT.

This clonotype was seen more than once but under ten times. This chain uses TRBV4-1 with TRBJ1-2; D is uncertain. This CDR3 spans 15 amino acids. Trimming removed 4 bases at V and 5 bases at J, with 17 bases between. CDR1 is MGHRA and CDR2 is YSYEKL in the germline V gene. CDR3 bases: TGCGCCAGCAGCCCTCAAATTTCGGGGTGGTATGGCTACACCTTC. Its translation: CASSPQISGWYGYTF.

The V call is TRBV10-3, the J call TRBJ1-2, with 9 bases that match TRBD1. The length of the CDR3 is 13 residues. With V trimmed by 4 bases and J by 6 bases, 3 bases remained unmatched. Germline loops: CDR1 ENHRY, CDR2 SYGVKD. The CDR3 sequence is CAISVTGGNGYTF. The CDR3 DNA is TGTGCCATCAGTGTGACAGGGGGGAATGGCTACACCTTC.

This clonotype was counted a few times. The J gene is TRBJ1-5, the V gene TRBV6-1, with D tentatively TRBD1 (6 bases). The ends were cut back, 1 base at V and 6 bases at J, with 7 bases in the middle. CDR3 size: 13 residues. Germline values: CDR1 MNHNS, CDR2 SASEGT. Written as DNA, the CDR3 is TGTGCCAGCAGTGAAGACAGGGCTCAGCCCCAGCATTTT. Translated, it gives CASSEDRAQPQHF.

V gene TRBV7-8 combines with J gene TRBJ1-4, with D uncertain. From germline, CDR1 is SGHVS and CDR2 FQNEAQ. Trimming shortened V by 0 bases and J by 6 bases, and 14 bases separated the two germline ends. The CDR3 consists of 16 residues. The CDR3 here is CASSLAPRGLDEKLFF. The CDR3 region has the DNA TGTGCCAGCAGCTTAGCCCCTAGAGGGTTGGATGAAAAACTGTTTTTT.

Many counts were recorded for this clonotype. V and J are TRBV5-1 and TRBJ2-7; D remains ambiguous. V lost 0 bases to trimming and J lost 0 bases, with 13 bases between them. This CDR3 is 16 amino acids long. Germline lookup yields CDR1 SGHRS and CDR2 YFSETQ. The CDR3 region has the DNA TGCGCCAGCAGCTTGGACCCCGGATTAAGCTCCTACGAGCAGTACTTC. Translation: CASSLDPGLSSYEQYF.

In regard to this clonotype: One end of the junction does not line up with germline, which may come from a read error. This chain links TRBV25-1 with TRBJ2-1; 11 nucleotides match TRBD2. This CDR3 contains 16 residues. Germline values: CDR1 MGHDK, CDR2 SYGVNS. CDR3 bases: TGTGCCAGCAGTGAAGCTTGGACTAGCGGGTACATTGAGCAGTTCTTC. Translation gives CASSEAWTSGYIEQFF.

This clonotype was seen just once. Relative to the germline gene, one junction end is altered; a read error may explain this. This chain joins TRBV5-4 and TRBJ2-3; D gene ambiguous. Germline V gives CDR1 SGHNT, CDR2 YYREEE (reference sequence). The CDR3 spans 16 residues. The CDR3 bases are TGTGCCAGCAGCTTGGCTGAAAAATTAGGCACAGAAACGCAGTATTTT. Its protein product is CASSLAEKLGTETQYF.

For the CDR3, the DNA is TGTGCTAGTGACCCAGGACAGGGGGCTTTTGGCTACACCTTC. This sequence encodes CASDPGQGAFGYTF. This chain joins TRBV12-5 and TRBJ1-2; 11 nucleotides agree with TRBD1. Germline V gene data show CDR1 as LGHNT and CDR2 as FRNRAP. The J segment lost 7 bases and the V segment lost 7 bases, leaving 8 bases of the junction unmatched. The CDR3 consists of 14 residues. The full variable domain, rest sourced from reference TRBV12-5 and TRBJ1-2, is DARVTQTPRHKVTEMGQEVTMRCQPILGHNTVFWYRQTMMQGLELLAYFRNRAPLDDSGMPKDRFSAEMPDATLATLKIQPSEPRDSAVYFCASDPGQGAFGYTFGSGTRLTVV.

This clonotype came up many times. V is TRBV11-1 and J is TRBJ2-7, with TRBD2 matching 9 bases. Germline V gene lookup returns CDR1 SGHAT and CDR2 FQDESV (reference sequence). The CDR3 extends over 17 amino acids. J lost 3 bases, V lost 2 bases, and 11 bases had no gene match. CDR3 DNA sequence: TGTGCCAGCAGCTTATTTCTGGTGGCTAGCGGGAACTACGAGCAGTACTTC. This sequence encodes CASSLFLVASGNYEQYF.

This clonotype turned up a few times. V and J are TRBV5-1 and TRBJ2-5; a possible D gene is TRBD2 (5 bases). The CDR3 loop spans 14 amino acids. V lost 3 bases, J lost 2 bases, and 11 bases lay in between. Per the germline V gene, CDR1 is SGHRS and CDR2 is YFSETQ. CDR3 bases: TGCGCCAGCAGCTGGCTCGGGATTCAAGAGACCCAGTACTTC. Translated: CASSWLGIQETQYF.